Below are 19 T cell receptor beta chains sequenced from a single sample in a study of T cell changes during pregnancy in multiple sclerosis. Repertoires were generated with immunoSEQ multiplex PCR, while TCRdb's copy carries only in-frame clones and drops some. Among 66,000 or so clones listed, just under 90% were seen once. Sample: peripheral blood, taken in the first trimester of pregnancy. The receptor source for this set is a female donor in good health, enrolled as a control in a pregnancy study.

The rearrangement joins TRBV30 to TRBJ1-2; 8 nucleotides align to TRBD1. The CDR3 consists of 13 residues. CDR1 and CDR2 (germline): GTSNPN, SVGIG (reference sequence). V was pared by 2 bases and J by 7 bases, with 6 bases of the junction left unmatched. This CDR3 is CAWSLQGASGYTF. CDR3 DNA sequence: TGTGCCTGGAGTCTGCAGGGGGCAAGTGGCTACACCTTC.

This sequence joins TRBV6-6 and TRBJ1-3; D unclear. V was cut by 6 bases and J by 4 bases, with 7 bases left in between. The CDR3 is 12 residues long. The germline V gene encodes CDR1 MNHNY and CDR2 SVGAGI (reference sequence). The CDR3 here is CASSPFGNTIYF. The CDR3 DNA follows: TGTGCCAGCAGCCCATTCGGAAACACCATATATTTT.

This clone was recorded a few times. This rearrangement joins TRBV19 to TRBJ1-1; D not certain. Trimming shortened V by 6 bases and J by 1 base, and 6 bases separated the two germline ends. The CDR3 length is 12 residues. Germline CDR1 LNHDA, CDR2 SQIVND (reference sequence). As DNA, the CDR3 is TGTGCCAGTAGCATCGGGAACACTGAAGCTTTCTTT. It is translated as CASSIGNTEAFF.

The J gene is TRBJ2-7, the V gene TRBV2, with TRBD2 matching over 10 bases. The V gene's germline CDR1 is SNHLY and CDR2 FYNNEI. There are 12 residues in the CDR3. J was trimmed by 7 bases and V by 6 bases; bases with no gene match: 3. This CDR3 reads CASREGLAEQYF. The CDR3 coding sequence is TGTGCCAGCAGGGAGGGACTAGCGGAGCAGTACTTC.

Comments on this clone: The same CDR3 is also encoded by other DNA sequences in this sample. This chain joins TRBV30 and TRBJ1-5; possibly TRBD1 for D (5 bases). The germline V gene has CDR1 GTSNPN and CDR2 SVGIG (reference sequence). There are 14 residues in the CDR3. V gave up 0 bases and J gave up 4 bases, with 10 bases separating them. The CDR3 nucleotides are TGTGCCTGGAGTGTAGGGCAGGGAAATCAGCCCCAGCATTTT. Translated: CAWSVGQGNQPQHF.

The V and J genes are TRBV2 and TRBJ1-1, with D possibly TRBD1 on 5 matching bases. The CDR3 runs 17 residues. V was shortened by 6 bases and J by 3 bases, with 23 bases between the two germline ends. The germline CDR1 and CDR2 sequences are SNHLY and FYNNEI. The CDR3 here is CASREIGGVEGDTEAFF. DNA of the CDR3: TGTGCCAGCAGGGAAATCGGGGGAGTAGAAGGGGACACTGAAGCTTTCTTT.

The chain links TRBV7-9 to TRBJ2-2; 11 positions agree with TRBD1. Germline CDR1 is SEHNR and CDR2 is FQNEAQ (reference sequence). This CDR3 has 14 amino acids. The trim removed 5 bases at V and 7 bases at J, leaving 3 bases unmatched. This CDR3 reads CASSRTGGHGELFF. The CDR3, as DNA: TGTGCCAGCAGCCGGACAGGGGGCCACGGGGAGCTGTTTTTT.

V gene TRBV6-1 combines with J gene TRBJ2-2; 10 positions agree with TRBD1. After removal of 7 bases from V and 4 bases from J, the junction contained 6 bases not matched to a gene. The germline gives CDR1 MNHNS, CDR2 SASEGT. The CDR3 has 15 amino acids. The CDR3 protein is CASIWTGGGTGELFF. Written as DNA, the CDR3 is TGTGCCAGCATTTGGACAGGGGGTGGCACCGGGGAGCTGTTTTTT.

V gene TRBV6-5 combines with J gene TRBJ1-1, with 8 bases matching TRBD1. The ends lost 2 bases at V and 13 bases at J; junction bases unmatched: 15. CDR3 length: 15 residues. The germline CDR1 and CDR2 sequences are MNHEY and SVGAGI. This CDR3 is CASSYPRGGTGQRFF. CDR3 sequence (DNA): TGTGCCAGCAGTTACCCTAGAGGGGGGACAGGACAGCGTTTCTTT.

This clone has a single count. CDR3 sequence (DNA): TGTGCCTGGAGTGTGGACTTTGAGCAGTTCTTC. Its translation is CAWSVDFEQFF. This chain connects TRBV30 to TRBJ2-1, with D possibly matching TRBD2 (5 bases). The germline V gene has CDR1 GTSNPN and CDR2 SVGIG (reference sequence). CDR3 size: 11 residues. The V end was cut by 0 bases, the J end by 9 bases, with 6 bases between.

The chain employs TRBV7-2 and TRBJ2-7; 11 bases are a match to TRBD1. V lost 3 bases to trimming and J lost 7 bases; unmatched junction nucleotides: 8. The germline gives CDR1 SGHTA, CDR2 FQGNSA. The CDR3 has 15 amino acids. In DNA, the CDR3 is TGTGCCAGCAGCTTCCGGGACAGGGGGTCTGAAGAGCAGTACTTC. Protein sequence: CASSFRDRGSEEQYF.

This chain links TRBV6-5 with TRBJ2-1; tentative D call: TRBD2 (7 bases). The CDR3 extends over 13 amino acids. Germline V gene lookup returns CDR1 MNHEY and CDR2 SVGAGI. V lost 9 bases and J 15 bases, leaving 24 bases between the germline ends. CDR3 protein: CASLRGPTESPFF. Here the CDR3 DNA reads TGTGCCAGTCTGCGGGGGCCGACGGAATCCCCGTTCTTC.

The chain has TRBV29-1 and TRBJ1-2; D is possibly TRBD1 (5 bases). Germline CDR1 is SQVTM and CDR2 is ANQGSEA. The length of the CDR3 is 16 residues. Between the trimmed V and J ends, which lost 4 bases and 0 bases, there was a span of 18 bases. The CDR3 is CSVGLGLGGANYGYTF. CDR3 in DNA: TGCAGCGTTGGCTTAGGTTTGGGGGGAGCTAACTATGGCTACACCTTC. Using reference TRBV29-1 and TRBJ1-2 for the parts outside the CDR3, the full variable domain is SAVISQKPSRDICQRGTSLTIQCQVDSQVTMMFWYRQQPGQSLTLIATANQGSEATYESGFVIDKFPISRPNLTFSTLTVSNMSPEDSSIYLCSVGLGLGGANYGYTFGSGTRLTVV.

The chain links TRBV19 to TRBJ1-1; D possibly corresponds to TRBD1 (5 bases). Germline CDR1 LNHDA, CDR2 SQIVND (reference sequence). This CDR3 region has 17 residues. Trimming pared 0 bases from V and 0 bases from J, leaving 14 bases between. CDR3 in amino acids: CASSIDLESGMNTEAFF. In nucleotides, the CDR3 is TGTGCCAGTAGTATAGATCTTGAATCAGGGATGAACACTGAAGCTTTCTTT.

This clone was observed a few times. The chain uses TRBV30 and TRBJ1-6, with 9 nucleotides matching TRBD1. The CDR3 contains 15 residues. CDR1 and CDR2 (germline): GTSNPN, SVGIG (reference sequence). Trimming cost V 3 bases and J 11 bases; bases outside gene matches: 11. Written as DNA, the CDR3 is TGTGCCTGGAGCACTTTGGGACAGGGCAGCGCACCCCTCCACTTT. Translated, it gives CAWSTLGQGSAPLHF.

J is TRBJ1-1 and V is TRBV7-3; D is possibly TRBD1 (5 bases). This CDR3 is built from 15 residues. Germline V gene lookup returns CDR1 SGHTA and CDR2 FQGTGA. V gave up 0 bases and J gave up 2 bases, with 10 bases separating them. Here the CDR3 DNA reads TGTGCCAGCAGCTTAACGGGGCAGGTTAACACTGAAGCTTTCTTT. Protein: CASSLTGQVNTEAFF.

This chain uses TRBV7-2 with TRBJ2-1, with a possible D match to TRBD2 (5 bases). V lost 2 bases, J lost 7 bases, and 18 bases lay in between. Germline V CDR1 and CDR2: SGHTA, FQGNSA. The CDR3 loop spans 16 amino acids. The CDR3 protein is CASSLFSSGTWNEQFF. The CDR3 region has the DNA TGTGCCAGCAGCTTATTCTCGAGCGGAACATGGAATGAGCAGTTCTTC.

The chain combines TRBV5-6 with TRBJ2-5, with 9 bases identical to TRBD1. The CDR3 contains 15 residues. Trimming cost V 7 bases and J 3 bases; bases outside gene matches: 10. CDR1 SGHDT and CDR2 YYEEEE come from the germline V gene. The CDR3 loop is CASGGGTGSEETQYF. In DNA, the CDR3 is TGTGCCAGCGGGGGGGGGACAGGGAGCGAAGAGACCCAGTACTTC.

V and J are TRBV4-1 and TRBJ2-1; the match to TRBD2 covers 9 bases. The germline V gene has CDR1 MGHRA and CDR2 YSYEKL. Losses at the gene ends were 0 bases for V and 4 bases for J; bases not matched to a gene: 1. This CDR3 region has 15 residues. The CDR3 is CASSQEAGGYNEQFF. CDR3 nucleotide sequence: TGCGCCAGCAGCCAAGAGGCGGGGGGGTACAATGAGCAGTTCTTC.